The 25 T cell receptor beta chains below come from one sample, sequenced in a study of beta chain features in type 1 diabetes (dated 2018 in TCRdb). To prepare the library, the immunoSEQ multiplex PCR assay was applied. The entire isolated RNA was reverse transcribed using the High Capacity cDNA Reverse Transcription Kit, and thus expressed TCRB transcripts were sequenced. TCRdb's version of the immuneACCESS table is confined to in-frame rearrangements and falls short of the full clone set. An unresolved V gene accounts for under half of the shortfall where checked; the remainder is of unknown origin. The sample has 350,000 to 400,000 clones on record, about 15% of them singletons. The ten most abundant clones make up under 0.02% of the sample. Input material: naive CD4+ T cells from blood. The cell subset or site label for this specimen denotes: true naive CD4+ T cells. The origin of the receptors is a woman aged 18-29 years in good health.

The table lists this clone with a few counts. The rearrangement links TRBV7-9 to TRBJ2-7, with 9 bases that match TRBD1. The CDR3 spans 12 residues. The V and J ends lost 5 bases and 10 bases, in that order; junction bases with no gene match: 6. Per the germline V gene, CDR1 is SEHNR and CDR2 is FQNEAQ (reference sequence). CDR3 loop: CASSTQQGAQYF. The CDR3 DNA follows: TGTGCCAGCAGCACCCAACAGGGGGCTCAGTACTTC.

The CDR3 coding sequence is TGTGCCAGCAGCCTCGGAGCGGGAGGCCGGATCAATGAGCAGTTCTTC. This gives the protein CASSLGAGGRINEQFF. The chain uses TRBV4-2 and TRBJ2-1; 9 nucleotides align to TRBD2. Germline V gene sequence: CDR1 LGHNA, CDR2 YNFKEQ. The CDR3 runs 16 residues. V lost 4 bases to trimming and J lost 6 bases; unmatched junction nucleotides: 10.

This clone was observed a handful of times. The V gene is TRBV30, the J gene TRBJ1-1, with D perhaps TRBD1 (6 bases). Trimming pared 5 bases from V and 0 bases from J, leaving 10 bases between. This CDR3 is 13 amino acids long. Germline values: CDR1 GTSNPN, CDR2 SVGIG (reference sequence). The CDR3: CAWGRDMNTEAFF. DNA of the CDR3: TGTGCCTGGGGTCGGGACATGAACACTGAAGCTTTCTTT.

A few counts support this clone. The chain employs TRBV21-1 and TRBJ2-1; the D segment call TRBD2 is taken from the table without a DNA check. TRBV21-1 is flagged as a pseudogene. The CDR3 consists of 13 residues. CDR3 residues: CASRRLDYNEQFF. The CDR3 DNA reads as TGTGCCAGCAGACGACTAGATTACAATGAGCAGTTCTTC.

V usage is TRBV5-1 and J usage is TRBJ1-1; TRBD1 agrees at 10 bases. The CDR3 has 18 residues. Losses at the gene ends were 0 bases for V and 0 bases for J; bases not matched to a gene: 8. Per the germline V gene, CDR1 is SGHRS and CDR2 is YFSETQ. This CDR3 is CASSLAPRQGAMNTEAFF. In DNA form, the CDR3 reads TGCGCCAGCAGCTTGGCACCGAGACAGGGGGCAATGAACACTGAAGCTTTCTTT.

This clone was observed a handful of times. The genes are TRBV28 and TRBJ1-1; 8 bases match TRBD1. This CDR3 region has 15 residues. CDR1 is MDHEN and CDR2 is SYDVKM in the germline V gene. V was clipped by 4 bases and J by 1 base; unmatched bases: 5. The CDR3 loop is CASSSTGTGNTEAFF. DNA for the CDR3: TGTGCCAGCAGTTCGACCGGGACAGGGAACACTGAAGCTTTCTTT.

This clone showed up just a few times. The chain links TRBV5-1 to TRBJ1-2; TRBD1 agrees at 10 bases. J gave up 8 bases and V 5 bases, and 6 bases lay outside the gene matches. Germline CDR1 and CDR2: SGHRS and YFSETQ. This CDR3 is 13 amino acids long. The chain's CDR3 is CASSWDRGGGYTF. Here the CDR3 DNA reads TGCGCCAGCAGTTGGGACAGGGGAGGCGGCTACACCTTC.

The rearrangement uses TRBV30 and TRBJ2-5; a weak D match, TRBD2 (6 bases). The V gene's germline CDR1 is GTSNPN and CDR2 SVGIG (reference sequence). The V end was cut by 2 bases, the J end by 2 bases, with 15 bases between. The CDR3 runs 15 residues. The CDR3 bases are TGTGCCTGGAGTCCATCAGGACTACCGCAAGAGACCCAGTACTTC. Translated, it gives CAWSPSGLPQETQYF.

The chain combines TRBV30 with TRBJ2-7, with TRBD1 matching over 7 bases. With V trimmed by 3 bases and J by 6 bases, 8 bases remained unmatched. Germline V gene data show CDR1 as GTSNPN and CDR2 as SVGIG (reference sequence). The CDR3 contains 13 residues. The CDR3 DNA reads as TGTGCCTGGAGAACTTACAGGGGTGGCGAGCAGTACTTC. It encodes CAWRTYRGGEQYF.

The sample holds a few counts of this clone. V is TRBV10-3 and J is TRBJ2-3, with TRBD1 matching over 7 bases. V shed 5 bases, J shed 0 bases, and the junction held 8 bases outside the gene matches. CDR1 is ENHRY, CDR2 SYGVKD, per germline. The CDR3 sequence is 16 residues long. CDR3 amino acids: CAISSLTGSSTDTQYF. CDR3 in DNA: TGTGCCATCAGTTCATTGACAGGGTCTAGCACAGATACGCAGTATTTT.

This clone has just a few counts. The rearrangement links TRBV30 to TRBJ1-5; possibly TRBD1 for D (6 bases). CDR1 is GTSNPN and CDR2 is SVGIG in the germline V gene (reference sequence). Trimming shortened V by 5 bases and J by 6 bases, and 20 bases separated the two germline ends. This CDR3 has 15 residues. This CDR3 reads CAWGEPGTNGQPQHF. The CDR3 coding sequence is TGTGCCTGGGGGGAGCCCGGGACAAATGGTCAGCCCCAGCATTTT.

The rearrangement joins TRBV4-3 to TRBJ2-7, with a possible D match to TRBD2 (7 bases). Deletions cut 2 bases from V and 2 bases from J, with 19 bases between. Per germline, CDR1 LGHNA and CDR2 YSLEER. The CDR3 is 17 amino acids. The CDR3 DNA reads TGCGCCAGCAGCCAATTAGGGGGGGCCCGTAGGACCTACGAGCAGTACTTC. Amino acid sequence: CASSQLGGARRTYEQYF.

There are a few counts of this clone. The gene calls are TRBV5-4 and TRBJ2-2, with D perhaps TRBD2 (5 bases). The V gene's germline CDR1 is SGHNT and CDR2 YYREEE (reference sequence). V lost 4 bases and J 5 bases, leaving 12 bases between the germline ends. This CDR3 spans 14 amino acids. CDR3 nucleotides: TGTGCCAGCAGCGGATGGACTGCTACCGGGGAGCTGTTTTTT. Translated: CASSGWTATGELFF.

This rearrangement joins TRBV5-1 to TRBJ2-7; 10 bases align to TRBD2. The CDR3 has 17 amino acids. V lost 0 bases, J lost 4 bases, and 10 bases stayed unmatched. Per germline, CDR1 SGHRS and CDR2 YFSETQ. The CDR3 sequence is CASSLAVGSGRGYEQYF. The CDR3 DNA reads as TGCGCCAGCAGCTTGGCCGTTGGGAGCGGGAGGGGGTACGAGCAGTACTTC.

The chain uses TRBV14 and TRBJ1-1; D unresolved. Trimming stripped 0 bases from V and 11 bases from J, with 16 bases between. From germline, CDR1 is SGHDN and CDR2 FVKESK. The CDR3 consists of 14 residues. This CDR3 reads CASSQEWAAGAAFF. The CDR3 DNA reads as TGTGCCAGCAGCCAAGAATGGGCAGCGGGCGCCGCTTTCTTT.

This clone has only a few counts. CDR3 nucleotide sequence: TGTGCCAGCAGCGTAACCGGGACAGCCACTGAAGCTTTCTTT. Translating gives CASSVTGTATEAFF. This rearrangement joins TRBV9 to TRBJ1-1; TRBD1 matches at 7 bases. Trimming took 1 base from V and 4 from J; bases not matched to a gene: 4. In germline, CDR1 is SGDLS, CDR2 YYNGEE. The CDR3 is 14 amino acids.

CDR3 sequence (DNA): TGTGCCAGCAGTAGCGAAACCCCTGGAGCCTACGAGCAGTACTTC. Encoded protein: CASSSETPGAYEQYF. The chain combines TRBV28 with TRBJ2-7, with no clear D. CDR1 is MDHEN, CDR2 SYDVKM, per germline. Trimming stripped 5 bases from V and 2 bases from J, with 16 bases between. This CDR3 spans 15 amino acids.

This clone was picked up a small number of times. The chain links TRBV27 to TRBJ2-2; 9 positions agree with TRBD1. V shed 10 bases, J shed 3 bases, and the junction held 9 bases outside the gene matches. This CDR3 has 15 amino acids. CDR1 is MNHEY, CDR2 SMNVEV, per germline (reference sequence). The CDR3 protein is CANGVRDRDTGELFF. The CDR3 DNA reads TGTGCCAATGGGGTACGGGACAGGGACACCGGGGAGCTGTTTTTT.

J is TRBJ2-5 and V is TRBV15; perhaps TRBD2 as D (6 bases). The germline gives CDR1 LNHNV, CDR2 YYDKDF (reference sequence). Trimming shortened V by 5 bases and J by 5 bases, and 15 bases separated the two germline ends. This CDR3 is 14 amino acids long. The CDR3 nucleotides are TGTGCCACCAGCTTGGGGCGGGATAAGGAGACCCAGTACTTC. This encodes CATSLGRDKETQYF.

CDR3 coding DNA: TGTGCCTGGAGTGTGCAGGGTTGGGAAAAACTGTTTTTT. It is translated as CAWSVQGWEKLFF. The genes are TRBV30 and TRBJ1-4, with D possibly being TRBD1 (5 bases). The CDR3 totals 13 residues. V lost 0 bases, J lost 8 bases, and 10 bases lay in between. CDR1 and CDR2 (germline): GTSNPN, SVGIG (reference sequence).

V and J are TRBV30 and TRBJ2-5; 10 nucleotides align to TRBD2. CDR1 is GTSNPN, CDR2 SVGIG, per germline (reference sequence). V shed 4 bases, J shed 4 bases, and the junction held 0 bases outside the gene matches. CDR3 length equals 12 residues. CDR3 sequence (DNA): TGTGCCTGGACTAGCGGGAGAGAGACCCAGTACTTC. Translation: CAWTSGRETQYF.

This rearrangement joins TRBV23-1 to TRBJ1-2; D might be TRBD1 (6 bases). TRBV23-1 is given ORF status, its function remaining uncertain. Trimming left V 6 bases short and J 4 bases short, with 24 bases between. The CDR3 contains 17 residues. CDR3 protein: CASSQPALGQPLYGYTF. The DNA of the CDR3 is TGCGCCAGCAGCCAACCTGCCCTCGGACAGCCACTCTATGGCTACACCTTC.

This chain connects TRBV5-6 to TRBJ1-5; unclear D gene. Germline V gene sequence: CDR1 SGHDT, CDR2 YYEEEE. The CDR3 has 13 residues. Trimming took 1 base from V and 4 from J, leaving 6 bases between them. CDR3 amino acids: CASSLQRNQPQHF. CDR3 sequence (DNA): TGTGCCAGCAGCTTGCAGAGGAATCAGCCCCAGCATTTT.

The V gene is TRBV16, the J gene TRBJ1-5; D gene uncertain. V lost 4 bases, J lost 0 bases, and 7 bases lay in between. The CDR3 extends over 14 amino acids. The germline CDR1 and CDR2 sequences are KGHSY and FQNENV. The CDR3 DNA is TGTGCCAGCAGCCCCAGTAATAGCAATCAGCCCCAGCATTTT. This gives the protein CASSPSNSNQPQHF.

This chain joins TRBV14 and TRBJ2-1; D remains ambiguous. There are 11 residues in the CDR3. Between the trimmed V and J ends, which lost 3 bases and 5 bases, there was a span of 2 bases. The germline V gene encodes CDR1 SGHDN and CDR2 FVKESK. CDR3 nucleotides: TGTGCCAGCAGCCATAACAATGAGCAGTTCTTC. This translates into CASSHNNEQFF.